This TCR beta chain appears in the sequencing data of a study of blood T cells in healthy people across ages (dated by TCRdb to between 2015 and 2017). Study-level background: In model experiments, template switching captured about one uniquely barcoded TCR beta cDNA molecule for every two T cells. To track age-related changes in TCR beta repertoire diversity, the study relied on deep sequencing normalized with unique cDNA molecular identifiers. Donors were grouped into four age groups: young (average roughly 15 years), middle-aged (roughly 40), aged (approximately 67) and long-lived (around 80). Donors of different ages were randomly distributed across sequencing lanes to avoid experimental bias. For two donors (one aged 18 to 30 and one aged 80 or older), the study analyzed two additional independent replicas of 1 million unique cDNA reads from the same blood draw.

There are 18 amino acids in the CDR3, from cysteine to phenylalanine inclusive. Of the read, only the CDR3 DNA is kept; its 54 bases are in frame from base 1. CDR1 and CDR2, looked up from the germline V gene (reference sequence), are PRHDT and FYEKMQ. Compared with germline, V lacks 1 base and J lacks 0 bases; bases without a gene match: 6. This clonotype was seen more than once but under ten times. Its antigen is still unknown. The input lacks base qualities; no much larger clone sits a single base away. Preparation of the library involved 5' RACE. Sequenced on an Illumina HiSeq 2500. A second PCR of about 6 to 11 cycles was performed with a sample-barcoded 5' primer and a J-beta primer mix. A template-switch 5' adaptor carrying 12 random nucleotides introduced a unique molecular identifier onto each TCR beta cDNA molecule. Each sample yielded at least 2.5 million CDR3-containing paired-end reads. First-strand cDNA was synthesized from all RNA with the Mint cDNA synthesis kit, primed by a TRBC-specific oligonucleotide. After uracil-DNA glycosylase treatment, a first 18-cycle PCR used universal primers M1SS and BC2_uni_R on all cDNA. The authors' analysis ran thus. Each sample was normalized by randomly selecting 1 million high-quality reads, each carrying a distinct molecular identifier. Reads with shared molecular identifiers were discarded instead of being binned into consensus sequences. MiTCR, set to a Q25 quality threshold and the strictest error-elimination algorithm, was used for CDR3 identification, clonotype clustering and error correction. Lower-bound total TCR beta diversity was estimated with a nonparametric unseen species model using Euler transformation. The public reads were reprocessed in TCRdb via fastp at Q25 and MiXCR, keeping in-frame beta chains. Merged by CDR3 protein, the rows form single entries marked with the most common genes and DNA. The V and J calls and clone size are TCRdb's, not the authors'. Within this sample are hundreds of thousands of distinct CDR3 sequences, with under 45% of them counted one time only. Of the sample, nearly 20% is held by the ten largest clones.

Systemically healthy Caucasian individuals from Russia, approximately 39 in total and aged about 6 to 95 years, were included as donors. Approximately 9.3 milliliters of peripheral blood were collected from each donor into EDTA-treated Vacutainer tubes. Ficoll-Paque density-gradient centrifugation was used to isolate PBMCs, with at least 6 million per sample. Trizol reagent was used to extract total RNA from PBMCs, with at least 5 micrograms per sample. For every donor, flow cytometry on a PBMC aliquot measured the percentage of naive CD45RAhigh/CD27high T cells. Overall results and qualifications from the work: Because the CMV infection status of the donors was unknown, age-related changes in expanded clonotypes may potentially have been confounded. Conclusive comparison of naive and antigen-experienced compartments was prevented by the profiling of bulk unsorted PBMCs. Compared with the aged group, more naive CD4+ T cells, fewer expanded clones and increased TCR diversity were shown by the long-lived group, suggesting age selection. The percentage of naive T cells measured by flow cytometry correlated strongly with observed TCR beta diversity. Observed TCR beta diversity per million T cells fell roughly linearly with age, and a significant reduction was already apparent by age approximately 41. Total diversity estimates from one million sequenced T cells were considered lower bounds and underestimates.

The sequence derives from a man aged 60-69 years in good health. The chain uses TRBV13 and TRBJ2-6; 7 nucleotides in the junction match TRBD1. The specimen sequenced was blood. The DNA sequence reads TGTGCCAGCAGCTTAGTTGGGGGACAGATCTCTGGGGCCAACGTCCTGACTTTC. Its protein is CASSLVGGQISGANVLTF.